This TCR beta chain came from a study of response to subunit inactivated influenza vaccine. Findings and caveats of the study: Authors suggested each seasonal influenza vaccination recruits few new T cells.

In regard to this clonotype: Its specificity is not known.

MiXCR, applied by TCRdb to the RT-PCR reads, yields one record per CDR3 protein. The table records fewer than 650,000 distinct CDR3 sequences, approximately 13% of them present only once. The CDR3 loop spans 18 amino acids. Germline CDR1 is MNHEY and CDR2 is SVGEGT. V lost 2 bases, J lost 5 bases, and 22 bases lay in between. The input for sequencing was PBMCs from blood, taken more than 35 days after vaccination. This chain uses TRBV6-2 or TRBV6-3 with TRBJ2-1; D may match TRBD1 or TRBD2 (6 bases each). The sequence came from a man aged 45-60 years who received an inactivated influenza vaccine. The CDR3 is CASSYRLGGGPINNEQFF. The CDR3 DNA sequence: TGTGCCAGCAGTTACCGCCTTGGTGGGGGGCCGATAAACAATGAGCAGTTCTTC.